A single T cell receptor (beta chain) is shown here with its context. This clonotype was counted at least ten times. Its antigen remains undetermined. Base qualities are missing; no much larger clone stands one base away. This sample was included in a study of molecular identifiers for immune sequencing clone quantification (dated 2018 in TCRdb). At the level of the whole study: For a replicate experiment, RNA from approximately 20,000 or 100,000 naive CD8 T cells was divided into five aliquots, of which four were sequenced. This methods study benchmarked molecular-identifier clustering-based TCR repertoire sequencing (MIDCIRS) and TCR RNA copy counting, using CD8 T cells to do so. Results the study describes overall, beyond this receptor: When barcode sub-clustering was not used, chimeric consensus sequences inflated TCR diversity, with chimeras reaching as high as 47%. Clones above 20 RNA copies held over 98% of molecules in CMV-specific effector cells but under 1% in naive cells. The naive libraries included spiked-in Jurkat TCR RNA (roughly nine copies' worth), and this RNA is not part of the donor repertoire. Modeling indicated approximately 3.1 TCR RNA copies recovered per cell, compared with roughly 10 by digital PCR, which implies a capture efficiency of around 31%. Even against a background of 800,000 to 1,000,000 naive CD8 T cells, spiked-in Jurkat TCR RNA amounting to a single cell's worth was reported to be detectable. The sizes of highly expanded clones could end up underestimated when identical TCR molecules share a barcode.

Libraries of naive CD8 T cells were built from anywhere between roughly 17,000 and 1,000,000 sorted cells, with 10%, 30% or 50% of the purified RNA used. On a BD FACSAria II, naive CD8 T cells were FACS-sorted as CD8+CD4-CCR7+CD45RA+ and collected into RLT Plus buffer. To test detection sensitivity, Jurkat RNA equal to about nine TCR copies was added to samples of roughly 18,000-1,100,000 naive CD8 T cells. Enrichment of CD8 T cells was done with RosetteSep CD8+ T Cell Enrichment Cocktail plus Ficoll-Paque, and ACK red cell lysis came afterward. The library was prepared using PCR. Sequenced on an Illumina HiSeq 4000. Bulk TCR libraries were made following a previously described method, with the TCR primers given in Table S5. Purification of total RNA was performed with the Qiagen AllPrep DNA/RNA kit. Before analysis, reads from multiple sequencing runs of one library were combined. As for how the authors treated the data: Only reads with exact TCR constant sequence were kept, trimmed to 150 nt, and grouped by their 12-nt molecular barcodes. Reads within each barcode group were sub-clustered using a 15% Levenshtein threshold, and quality-weighted consensus sequences were constructed for each RNA molecule. Non-functional sequences were excluded, and lower-count sequences lying one edit away from another sequence were also excluded. Barcode sub-clusters with fewer than 20% of the maximum read count were removed, based on fitting two negative binomial distributions. TCRdb passed the public sequencing reads through fastp at Q25 and MiXCR, retaining productive beta sequences. Under each unique CDR3 protein, matching rows form one entry showing the most common genes and DNA. These V and J calls originate from TCRdb's pipeline instead of the authors' own analysis. Recorded for this sample are 550,000 to 750,000 distinct CDR3 sequences; around 20% of them occurred a single time. The ten largest clones capture around 0.9% of the sample.

Sample: naive CD8+ T cells from blood, with Jurkat cell RNA spiked in. The cell subset or site label, as the study defines it: FACS-sorted CD8+CD4-CCR7+CD45RA+ naive T cells. The TCR comes from a human donor in good health. Some libraries in this study had Jurkat cell RNA spiked in.

The nucleotide sequence is given as TGTGCCAGCAGTTACTCGGGGCTTCGAGAGACCCAGTACTTC. The encoded protein is CASSYSGLRETQYF. The chain is made from TRBV6-5 and TRBJ2-5; the D region possibly corresponds to TRBD1 (5 bases align). There are 14 amino acids in the CDR3, from cysteine to phenylalanine inclusive. CDR3 DNA is the only sequence kept; it has 42 bases, read in frame from the first base. Trimming costs V 0 bases and J 4 bases, and their ends lie 9 bases apart. Looking up the germline V gene yields CDR1 MNHEY and CDR2 SVGAGI.